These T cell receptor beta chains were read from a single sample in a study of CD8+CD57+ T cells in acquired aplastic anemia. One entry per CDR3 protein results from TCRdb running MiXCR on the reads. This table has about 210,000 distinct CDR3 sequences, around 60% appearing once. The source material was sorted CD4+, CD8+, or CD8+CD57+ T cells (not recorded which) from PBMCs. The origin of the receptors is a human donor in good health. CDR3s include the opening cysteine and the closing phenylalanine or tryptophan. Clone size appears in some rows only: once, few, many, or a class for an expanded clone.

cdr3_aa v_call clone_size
CASMASGFSEQFF TRBV6-5 many
CSARDSTNTGELFF TRBV29-1 few
CASSQEGGAGRVNSPLHF TRBV12-3/TRBV12-4 -
CASSVNQGATEAFF TRBV9 many
CSARGPGDYEQYF TRBV20-1 -
CAISVGTGDTDTQYF TRBV10-3 -
CASAPSGNNEQYF TRBV9 -
CASSGQIGGTQYF TRBV25-1 -
CASSLSVSQPGNYGYTF TRBV7-9 -
CATSDFPSQAGTGELFF TRBV24-1 -
CASSSSSGRAYEQYF TRBV7-9 -
CASSPRGQGTDEQYF TRBV5-1 -
CSAKLSGDYNEQFF TRBV20-1 many
CATSPLVQHGYTF TRBV15 many
CASSKTGDSGNTF TRBV12-3/TRBV12-4 -
CASSEVGRGSPLHF TRBV10-2 -
CASSLSGRANGELFF TRBV4-1 -
CASSLVAGLTNTEAFF TRBV7-2 -
CASSFVVVGLYEQYF TRBV5-8 -
CASSRSSGANVLTF TRBV9 -
CSAADRAAYNEQFF TRBV20-1 -
CVSSLGQGSDQPQHF TRBV7-2 -
CASSGTGFPAEQYF TRBV9 many
CASSLAPGFSGNTIYF TRBV7-2 few
CASSERTVYEAFF TRBV25-1 -
CAIRPRDRDSPLHF TRBV10-3 few
CASSQDPDEQYF TRBV4-1 many
CASSMEPRPSAPLHF TRBV19 -
CASSLEPGVGGYTF TRBV7-9 -
CASSLTGYSQPQHF TRBV4-1 -
CASSGTGTEAFF TRBV25-1 -
CASSVVPSGGQETQYF TRBV9 few
CSASYLAGDTQYF TRBV20-1 -
CASSSQMTSGSSYEQYF TRBV4-2 few
CAGSWTDPYEQYF TRBV7-9 few
CASSVSGTVPHEQYF TRBV9 -
CASSSTGPASSYNEQFF TRBV27 -
CASSIVSGRNEQFF TRBV19 -
CASSLGDRRNTEAFF TRBV7-3 few
CSAPRLAGSYEQYF TRBV20-1 few
CASSQGLSYGYTF TRBV14 few
CASSIDQAPNTEAFF TRBV19 -
CSARVGGNPYEQYF TRBV20-1 -
CASSQDPSWGNSGANVLTF TRBV4-3 few
CASSTSGRGEQYF TRBV19 many
CASLRADNYGYTF TRBV19 -
CASCGVDEKLFF TRBV9 many
CASSEGLAGEQFF TRBV2 -
CSAVKGRPGELFF TRBV20-1 -
CSARASGGSYNEQFF TRBV20-1 many